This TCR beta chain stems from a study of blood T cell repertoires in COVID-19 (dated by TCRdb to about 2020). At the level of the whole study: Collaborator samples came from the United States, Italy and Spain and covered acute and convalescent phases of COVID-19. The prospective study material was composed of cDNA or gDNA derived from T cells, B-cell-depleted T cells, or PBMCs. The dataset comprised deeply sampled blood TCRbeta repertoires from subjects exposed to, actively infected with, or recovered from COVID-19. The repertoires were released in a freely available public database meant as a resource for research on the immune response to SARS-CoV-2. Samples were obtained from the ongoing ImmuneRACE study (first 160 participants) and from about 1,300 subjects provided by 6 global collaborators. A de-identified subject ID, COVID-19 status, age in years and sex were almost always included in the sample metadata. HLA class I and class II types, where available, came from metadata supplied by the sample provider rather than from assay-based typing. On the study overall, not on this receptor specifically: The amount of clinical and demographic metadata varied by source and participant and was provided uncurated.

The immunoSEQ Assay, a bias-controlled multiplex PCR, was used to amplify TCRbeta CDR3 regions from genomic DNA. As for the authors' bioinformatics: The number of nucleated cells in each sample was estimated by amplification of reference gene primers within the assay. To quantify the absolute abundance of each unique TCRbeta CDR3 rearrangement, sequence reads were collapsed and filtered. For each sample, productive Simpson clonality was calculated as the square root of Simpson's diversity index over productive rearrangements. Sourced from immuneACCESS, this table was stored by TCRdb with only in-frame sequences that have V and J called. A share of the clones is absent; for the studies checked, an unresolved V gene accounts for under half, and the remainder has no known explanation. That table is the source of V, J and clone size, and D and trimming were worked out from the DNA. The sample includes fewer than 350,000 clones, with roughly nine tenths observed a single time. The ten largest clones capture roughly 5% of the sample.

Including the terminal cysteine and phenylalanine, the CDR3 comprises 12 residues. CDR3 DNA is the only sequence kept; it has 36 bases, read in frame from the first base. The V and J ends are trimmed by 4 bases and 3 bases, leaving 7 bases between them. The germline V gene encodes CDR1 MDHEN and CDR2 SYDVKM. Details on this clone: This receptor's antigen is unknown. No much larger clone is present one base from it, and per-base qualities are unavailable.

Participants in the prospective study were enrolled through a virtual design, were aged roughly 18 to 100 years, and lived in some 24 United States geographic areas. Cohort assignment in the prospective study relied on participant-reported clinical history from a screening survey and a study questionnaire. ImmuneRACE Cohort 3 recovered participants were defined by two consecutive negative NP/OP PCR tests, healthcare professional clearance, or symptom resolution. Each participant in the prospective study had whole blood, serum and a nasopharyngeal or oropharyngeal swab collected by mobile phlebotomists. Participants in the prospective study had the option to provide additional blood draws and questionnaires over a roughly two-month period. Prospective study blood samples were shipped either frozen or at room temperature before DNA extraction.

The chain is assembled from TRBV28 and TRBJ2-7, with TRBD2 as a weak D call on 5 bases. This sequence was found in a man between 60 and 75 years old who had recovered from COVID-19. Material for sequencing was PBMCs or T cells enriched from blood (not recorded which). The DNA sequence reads TGTGCCAGCAGTTCGGACTTCTACGAGCAGTACTTC. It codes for CASSSDFYEQYF.